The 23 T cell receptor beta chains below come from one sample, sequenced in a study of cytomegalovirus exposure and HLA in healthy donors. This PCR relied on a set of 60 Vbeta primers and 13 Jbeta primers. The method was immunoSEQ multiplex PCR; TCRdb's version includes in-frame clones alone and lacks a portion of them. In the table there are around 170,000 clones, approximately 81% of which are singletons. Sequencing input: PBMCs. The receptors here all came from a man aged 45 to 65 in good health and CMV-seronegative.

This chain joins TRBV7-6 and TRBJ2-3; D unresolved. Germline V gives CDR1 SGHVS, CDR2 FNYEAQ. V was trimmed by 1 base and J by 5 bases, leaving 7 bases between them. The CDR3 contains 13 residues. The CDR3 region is CASSLDVRDTQYF. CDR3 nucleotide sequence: TGTGCCAGCAGCTTAGACGTCAGAGATACGCAGTATTTT.

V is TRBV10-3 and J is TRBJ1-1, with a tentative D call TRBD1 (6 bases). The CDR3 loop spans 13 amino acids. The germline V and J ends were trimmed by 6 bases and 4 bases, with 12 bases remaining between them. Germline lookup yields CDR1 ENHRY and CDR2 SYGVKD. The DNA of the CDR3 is TGTGCCATCAGGGGACATATCGGCACTGAAGCTTTCTTT. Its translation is CAIRGHIGTEAFF.

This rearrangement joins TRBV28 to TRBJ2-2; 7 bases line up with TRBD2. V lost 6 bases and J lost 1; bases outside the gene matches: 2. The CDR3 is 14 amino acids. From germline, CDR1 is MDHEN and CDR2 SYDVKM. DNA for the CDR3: TGTGCCAGCAGGTGGGGGGGGAACACCGGGGAGCTGTTTTTT. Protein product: CASRWGGNTGELFF.

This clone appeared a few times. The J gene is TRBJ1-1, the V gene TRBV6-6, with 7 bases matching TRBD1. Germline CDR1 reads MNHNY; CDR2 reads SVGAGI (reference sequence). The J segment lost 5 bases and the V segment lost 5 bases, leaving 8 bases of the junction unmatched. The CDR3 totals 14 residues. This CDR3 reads CASSQGGAGTEAFF. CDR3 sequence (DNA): TGTGCCAGCAGTCAAGGGGGCGCGGGGACTGAAGCTTTCTTT.

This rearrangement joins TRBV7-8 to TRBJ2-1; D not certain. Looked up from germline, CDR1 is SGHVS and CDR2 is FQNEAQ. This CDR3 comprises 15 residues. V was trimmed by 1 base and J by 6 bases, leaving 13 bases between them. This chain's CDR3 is CASSLENMASNEQFF. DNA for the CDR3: TGTGCCAGCAGCTTAGAAAATATGGCTAGCAATGAGCAGTTCTTC.

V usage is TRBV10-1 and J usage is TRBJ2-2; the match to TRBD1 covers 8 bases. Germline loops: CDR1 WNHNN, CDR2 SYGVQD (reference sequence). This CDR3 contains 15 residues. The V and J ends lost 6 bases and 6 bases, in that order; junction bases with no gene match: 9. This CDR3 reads CASSPTGVFSGELFF. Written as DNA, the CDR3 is TGCGCCAGCAGCCCGACAGGGGTATTTTCCGGGGAGCTGTTTTTT.

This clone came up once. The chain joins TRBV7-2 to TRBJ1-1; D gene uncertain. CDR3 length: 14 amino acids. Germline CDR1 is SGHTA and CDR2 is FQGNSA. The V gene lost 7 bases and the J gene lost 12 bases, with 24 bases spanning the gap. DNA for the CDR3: TGTGCCAGCACCATCACCGATACACTAAAGCGGCCTTTCTTT. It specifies CASTITDTLKRPFF.

The CDR3: CASSLQAGNTGELFF. The CDR3 nucleotides are TGTGCCAGCAGCCTACAGGCCGGGAACACCGGGGAGCTGTTTTTT. The V call is TRBV7-2, the J call TRBJ2-2; the D gene is possibly TRBD1 (5 bases). Deletions cut 5 bases from V and 1 base from J, with 11 bases between. The CDR3 runs 15 residues. Germline-derived CDR1 and CDR2 are SGHTA and FQGNSA.

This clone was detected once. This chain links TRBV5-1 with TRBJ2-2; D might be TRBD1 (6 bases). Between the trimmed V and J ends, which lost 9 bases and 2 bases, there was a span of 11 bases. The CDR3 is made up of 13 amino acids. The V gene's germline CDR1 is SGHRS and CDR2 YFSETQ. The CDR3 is CATTGHNTGELFF. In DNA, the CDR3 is TGCGCCACTACGGGACACAACACCGGGGAGCTGTTTTTT.

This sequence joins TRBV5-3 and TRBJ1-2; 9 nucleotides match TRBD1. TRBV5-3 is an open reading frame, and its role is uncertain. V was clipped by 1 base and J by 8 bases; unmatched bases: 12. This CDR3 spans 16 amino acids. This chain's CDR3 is CARSLNQTGGVEGYTF. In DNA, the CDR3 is TGTGCCAGAAGCTTGAATCAAACAGGGGGCGTAGAAGGCTACACCTTC.

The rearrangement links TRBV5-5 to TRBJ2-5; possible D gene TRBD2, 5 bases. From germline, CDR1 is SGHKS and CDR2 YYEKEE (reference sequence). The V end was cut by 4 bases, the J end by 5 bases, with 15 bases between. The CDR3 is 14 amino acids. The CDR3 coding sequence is TGTGCCAGCAGCCCCGATAGGACTCGCGAGACCCAGTACTTC. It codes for CASSPDRTRETQYF. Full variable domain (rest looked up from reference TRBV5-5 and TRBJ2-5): DAGVTQSPTHLIKTRGQQVTLRCSPISGHKSVSWYQQVLGQGPQFIFQYYEKEERGRGNFPDRFSARQFPNYSSELNVNALLLGDSALYLCASSPDRTRETQYFGPGTRLLVL.

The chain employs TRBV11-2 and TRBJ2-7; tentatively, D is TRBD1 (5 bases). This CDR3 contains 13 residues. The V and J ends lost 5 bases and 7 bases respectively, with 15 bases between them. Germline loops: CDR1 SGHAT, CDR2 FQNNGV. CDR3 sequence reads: CASSLGQGGEQYF. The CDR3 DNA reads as TGTGCCAGCAGCCTAGGGCAGGGTGGAGAGCAGTACTTC. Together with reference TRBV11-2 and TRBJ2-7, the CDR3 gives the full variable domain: EAGVAQSPRYKIIEKRQSVAFWCNPISGHATLYWYQQILGQGPKLLIQFQNNGVVDDSQLPKDRFSAERLKGVDSTLKIQPAKLEDSAVYLCASSLGQGGEQYFGPGTRLTVT.

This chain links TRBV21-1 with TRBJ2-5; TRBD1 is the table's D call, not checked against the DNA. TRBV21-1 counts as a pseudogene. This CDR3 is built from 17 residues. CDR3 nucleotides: TGTGCCAGCAGTACTCCCCACAGCTTACCCCTACAAGAGACCCAGTACTTC. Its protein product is CASSTPHSLPLQETQYF.

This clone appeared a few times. Here the CDR3 reads CASRVDSSRSPLHF. CDR3 bases: TGTGCCAGCAGAGTGGACTCTAGCCGTTCACCCCTCCACTTT. The rearrangement uses TRBV27 and TRBJ1-6; D is undetermined. This CDR3 has 14 residues. Germline CDR1 is MNHEY and CDR2 is SMNVEV (reference sequence). The V gene lost 6 bases and the J gene lost 9 bases, with 15 bases spanning the gap.

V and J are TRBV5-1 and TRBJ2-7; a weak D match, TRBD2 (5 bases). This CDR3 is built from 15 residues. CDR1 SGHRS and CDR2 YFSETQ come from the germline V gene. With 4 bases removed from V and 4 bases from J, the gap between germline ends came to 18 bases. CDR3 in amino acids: CASSPDPQSGYEQYF. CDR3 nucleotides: TGCGCCAGCAGCCCGGACCCTCAATCGGGATACGAGCAGTACTTC.

CDR3 in DNA: TGTGCCAGCAGTGCCCGGACAGGGAGTGAAGCTTTCTTT. Its protein product is CASSARTGSEAFF. This chain uses TRBV6-5 with TRBJ1-1; 8 bases align to TRBD1. The CDR3 has 13 residues. Germline values: CDR1 MNHEY, CDR2 SVGAGI. V dropped 5 bases and J dropped 7; count of bases not matched to a gene: 6.

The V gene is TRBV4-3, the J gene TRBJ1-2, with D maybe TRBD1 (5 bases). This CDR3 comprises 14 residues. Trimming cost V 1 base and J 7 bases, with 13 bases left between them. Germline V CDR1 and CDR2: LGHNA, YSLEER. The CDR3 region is CASSQVQGLLGYTF. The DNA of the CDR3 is TGCGCCAGCAGCCAAGTTCAGGGACTACTTGGCTACACCTTC.

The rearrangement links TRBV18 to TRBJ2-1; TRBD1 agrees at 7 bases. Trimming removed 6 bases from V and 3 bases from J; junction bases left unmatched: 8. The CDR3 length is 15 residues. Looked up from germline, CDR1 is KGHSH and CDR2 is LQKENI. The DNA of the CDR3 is TGTGCCAGCTCGCCTCAAGGGGACAGCTACAATGAGCAGTTCTTC. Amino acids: CASSPQGDSYNEQFF.

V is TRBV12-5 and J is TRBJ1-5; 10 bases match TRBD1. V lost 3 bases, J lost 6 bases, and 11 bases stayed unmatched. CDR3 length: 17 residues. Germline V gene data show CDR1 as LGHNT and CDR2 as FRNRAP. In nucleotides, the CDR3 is TGTGCTAGTGGTTTCCCCTTAGACAGGGGGCCGGTTCAGCCCCAGCATTTT. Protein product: CASGFPLDRGPVQPQHF.

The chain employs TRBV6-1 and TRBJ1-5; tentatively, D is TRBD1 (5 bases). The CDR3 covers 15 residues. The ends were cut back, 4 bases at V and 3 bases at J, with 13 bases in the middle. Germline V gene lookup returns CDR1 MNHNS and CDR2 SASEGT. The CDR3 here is CASSVRQSFNQPQHF. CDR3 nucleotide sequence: TGTGCCAGCAGTGTTAGACAGAGCTTCAATCAGCCCCAGCATTTT.

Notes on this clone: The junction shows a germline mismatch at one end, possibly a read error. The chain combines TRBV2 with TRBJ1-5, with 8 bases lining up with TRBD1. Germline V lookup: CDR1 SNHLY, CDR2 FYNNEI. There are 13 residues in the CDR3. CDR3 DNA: TGTGCCAGCAGTGATGGGCCCGGGACAGGATGGTATTTT. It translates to CASSDGPGTGWYF.

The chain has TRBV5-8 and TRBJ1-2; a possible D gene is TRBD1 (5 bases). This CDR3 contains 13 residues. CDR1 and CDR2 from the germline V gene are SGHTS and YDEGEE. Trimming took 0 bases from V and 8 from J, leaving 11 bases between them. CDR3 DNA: TGTGCCAGCAGCTTGGCAGGGTCGCGCGGCTACACCTTC. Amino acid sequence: CASSLAGSRGYTF. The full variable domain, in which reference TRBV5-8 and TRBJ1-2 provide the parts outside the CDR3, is EAGVTQSPTHLIKTRGQQATLRCSPISGHTSVYWYQQALGLGLQFLLWYDEGEERNRGNFPPRFSGRQFPNYSSELNVNALELEDSALYLCASSLAGSRGYTFGSGTRLTVV.

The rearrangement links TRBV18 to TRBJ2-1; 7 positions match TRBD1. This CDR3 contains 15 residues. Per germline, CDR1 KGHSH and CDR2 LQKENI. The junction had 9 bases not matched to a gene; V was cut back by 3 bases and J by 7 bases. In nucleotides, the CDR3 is TGTGCCAGCTCACCGGTAACAGGGGTTGATAATGAGCAGTTCTTC. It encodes CASSPVTGVDNEQFF. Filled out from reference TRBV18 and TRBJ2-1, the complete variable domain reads NAGVMQNPRHLVRRRGQEARLRCSPMKGHSHVYWYRQLPEEGLKFMVYLQKENIIDESGMPKERFSAEFPKEGPSILRIQQVVRGDSAAYFCASSPVTGVDNEQFFGPGTRLTVL.